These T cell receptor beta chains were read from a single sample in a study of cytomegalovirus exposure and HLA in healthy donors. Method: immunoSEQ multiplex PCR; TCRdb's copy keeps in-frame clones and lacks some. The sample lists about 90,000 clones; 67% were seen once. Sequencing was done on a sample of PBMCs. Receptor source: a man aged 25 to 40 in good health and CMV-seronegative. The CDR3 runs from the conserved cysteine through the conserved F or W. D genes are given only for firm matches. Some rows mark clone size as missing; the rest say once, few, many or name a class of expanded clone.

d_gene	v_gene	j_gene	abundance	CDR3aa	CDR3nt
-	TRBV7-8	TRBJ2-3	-	CASSLGGLSTDTQYF	TGTGCCAGCAGCTTAGGAGGACTTAGCACAGATACGCAGTATTTT
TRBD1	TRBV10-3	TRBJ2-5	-	CAISGQVQETQYF	TGTGCCATCAGCGGACAGGTTCAAGAGACCCAGTACTTC
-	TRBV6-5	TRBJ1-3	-	CASSLLDSGNTIYF	TGTGCCAGCAGTTTATTAGACTCTGGAAACACCATATATTTT
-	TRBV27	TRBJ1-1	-	CATKALGQHLMNTEAFF	TGTGCCACCAAAGCCCTAGGACAGCATCTTATGAACACTGAAGCTTTCTTT
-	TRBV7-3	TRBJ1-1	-	CASSLQLMNTEAFF	TGTGCCAGCAGCTTACAACTGATGAACACTGAAGCTTTCTTT
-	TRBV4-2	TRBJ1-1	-	CASSQANGGCEAFF	TGTGCCAGCAGCCAAGCCAATGGAGGGTGCGAAGCTTTCTTT
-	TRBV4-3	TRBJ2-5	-	CASSQVLARQETQYF	TGCGCCAGCAGCCAAGTCCTAGCGCGACAAGAGACCCAGTACTTC
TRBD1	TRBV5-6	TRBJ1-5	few	CASSLGGFNNQPQHF	TGTGCCAGCAGCTTAGGGGGCTTCAACAATCAGCCCCAGCATTTT
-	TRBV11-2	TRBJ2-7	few	CASSFRVEIEQYF	TGTGCCAGCAGCTTTAGAGTAGAGATCGAGCAGTACTTC
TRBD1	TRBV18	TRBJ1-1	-	CASSQSGTVALMNTEAFF	TGTGCCAGCTCACAATCCGGGACAGTCGCCCTCATGAACACTGAAGCTTTCTTT
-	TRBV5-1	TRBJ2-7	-	CASSLEQGTYEQYF	TGCGCCAGCAGCTTGGAGCAGGGGACATACGAGCAGTACTTC
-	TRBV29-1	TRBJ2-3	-	CSVDLGTSTDTQYF	TGCAGCGTTGATTTGGGGACTAGCACAGATACGCAGTATTTT
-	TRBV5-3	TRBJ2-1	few	CARSGQNNEQFF	TGTGCCAGAAGCGGACAAAACAATGAGCAGTTCTTC
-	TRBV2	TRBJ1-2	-	CGGQFRLYGYTF	TGTGGGGGACAATTCCGGCTTTATGGCTACACCTTC
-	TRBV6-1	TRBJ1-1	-	CASSEPSLLTNTEAFF	TGTGCCAGCAGTGAACCTTCCCTACTTACGAACACTGAAGCTTTCTTT
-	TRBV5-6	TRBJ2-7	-	CASSLAGSDF	TGTGCCAGCAGCTTGGCGGGGTCCGACTTC